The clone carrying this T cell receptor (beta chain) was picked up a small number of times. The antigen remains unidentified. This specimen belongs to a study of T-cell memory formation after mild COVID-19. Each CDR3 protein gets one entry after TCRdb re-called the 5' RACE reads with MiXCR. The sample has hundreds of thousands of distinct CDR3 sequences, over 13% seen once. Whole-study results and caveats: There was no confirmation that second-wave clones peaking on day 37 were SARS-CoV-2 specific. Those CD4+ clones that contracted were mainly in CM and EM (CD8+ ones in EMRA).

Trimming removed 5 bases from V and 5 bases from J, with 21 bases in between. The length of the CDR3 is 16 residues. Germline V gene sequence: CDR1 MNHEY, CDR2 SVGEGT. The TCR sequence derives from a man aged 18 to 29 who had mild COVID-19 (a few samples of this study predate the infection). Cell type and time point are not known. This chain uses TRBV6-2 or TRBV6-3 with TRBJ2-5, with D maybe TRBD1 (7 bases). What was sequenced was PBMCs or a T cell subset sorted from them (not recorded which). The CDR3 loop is CASSTPYRDSGETQYF. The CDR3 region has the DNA TGTGCCAGCAGTACCCCATATCGGGACAGCGGGGAGACCCAGTACTTC.